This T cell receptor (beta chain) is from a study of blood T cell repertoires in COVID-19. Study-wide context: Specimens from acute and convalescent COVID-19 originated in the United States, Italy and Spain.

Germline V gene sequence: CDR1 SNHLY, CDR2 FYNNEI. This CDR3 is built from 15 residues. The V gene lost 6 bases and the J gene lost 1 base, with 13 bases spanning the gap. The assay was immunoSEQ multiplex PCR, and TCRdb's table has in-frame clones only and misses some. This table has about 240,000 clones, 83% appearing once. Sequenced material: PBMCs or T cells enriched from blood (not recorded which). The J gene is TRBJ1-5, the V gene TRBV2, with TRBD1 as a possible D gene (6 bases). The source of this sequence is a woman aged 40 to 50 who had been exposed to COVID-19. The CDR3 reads CASSLAQGSNQPQHF. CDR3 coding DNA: TGTGCCAGCAGCCTCGCCCAGGGGAGCAATCAGCCCCAGCATTTT.